Sequencing of this T cell receptor (beta chain) was carried out in a study of shared clonotypes between healthy human individuals. Overall study context: Used for every donor were three CD4 naive, three CD4 memory, two CD8 naive and one CD8 memory plate.

CD45RO-negative cells were positively selected for CCR7, leaving out terminally differentiated effector memory CD45RA+ cells. A note on this clone: Its specificity is unknown.

Study-wide findings and caveats: Measured sharing among donors was expected to vary with sequencing depth. Generally, naive subsets (rather than memory subsets) showed larger estimated richness.

Libraries were prepared by immunoSEQ multiplex PCR; TCRdb keeps only in-frame clonotypes and omits some of them. The table shows 450,000 to 700,000 clones, with around 95% occurring only once. This TCR was sampled from a woman aged 25 to 39 in good health. Material for sequencing was naive CD8+ T cells sorted from blood.

CDR3 nucleotides: TGTGCCAGTTCCGGTCTAGCGGGAGGTTTTGGAGATACGCAGTATTTT. Translating gives CASSGLAGGFGDTQYF. The chain combines TRBV19 with TRBJ2-3; 11 positions match TRBD2. This CDR3 has 16 amino acids. Per the germline V gene, CDR1 is LNHDA and CDR2 is SQIVND (reference sequence). After removal of 8 bases from V and 5 bases from J, the junction contained 12 bases not matched to a gene. Combining the CDR3 with reference TRBV19 and TRBJ2-3 gives the whole variable domain DGGITQSPKYLFRKEGQNVTLSCEQNLNHDAMYWYRQDPGQGLRLIYYSQIVNDFQKGDIAEGYSVSREKKESFPLTVTSAQKNPTAFYLCASSGLAGGFGDTQYFGPGTRLTVL.